This TCR beta chain is from a study of cytomegalovirus exposure and HLA in healthy donors. Study details: The same platform was used for the approximately 110 validation repertoires and the roughly 640 first-cohort repertoires, a later analysis reported. Study-level results: The study designated about 180 TCR beta chains cytomegalovirus-associated. Despite most TCR sequences being rare, some public TCRs occurred in many donors.

Among the 90 to 150 subjects of the validation cohort, separate from the roughly 670-subject first cohort, were the donors. The V end was cut by 4 bases, the J end by 4 bases, with 15 bases between. This CDR3 contains 15 residues. Germline CDR1 and CDR2: MDHEN and SYDVKM. Remarks on this clone: Its antigen is undetermined.

TCRdb's copy holds only in-frame clones and misses some; the assay was immunoSEQ multiplex PCR. This sample has 150,000 to 200,000 clones, with roughly 84% found just once. J is TRBJ2-3 and V is TRBV28; possible D gene TRBD2, 7 bases. The TCR comes from a man younger than 40 in good health and CMV-seropositive. Sequenced material: PBMCs. The DNA for the CDR3 is TGTGCCAGCAGTTCGTCGGGGGGCCGGGCAGATACGCAGTATTTT. As protein: CASSSSGGRADTQYF.